These T cell receptor beta chains were read from a single sample in a study of somatic mutations in cytotoxic T cells in rheumatoid arthritis. Repertoires were generated with immunoSEQ multiplex PCR, while TCRdb's copy carries only in-frame clones and drops some. The sample carries under 20,000 clones, 75% to 90% recorded once. Sequences were obtained from CD8+ T cells sorted from blood. The origin of the receptors is an adult with rheumatoid arthritis. Both conserved end residues are part of each CDR3. A D gene is named only where the DNA matches it firmly. For some rows the clone size is stated as once, few or many, or as a class when expanded; others skip it.

v_gene,d_gene,j_gene,abundance,CDR3aa,CDR3nt
TRBV9,NA,TRBJ2-3,NA,CASSAPPPISGASTDTQYF,TGTGCCAGCAGCGCCCCTCCCCCAATTAGCGGAGCGAGCACAGATACGCAGTATTTT
TRBV4-1,TRBD2,TRBJ2-1,NA,CASSLAGASNEQFF,TGCGCCAGCAGTCTAGCGGGGGCTTCCAATGAGCAGTTCTTC
TRBV7-6,NA,TRBJ2-3,once,CASSYREQDTQYF,TGTGCCAGCAGCTACAGGGAACAAGATACGCAGTATTTT
TRBV7-6,TRBD2,TRBJ2-1,NA,CASSSLALDYNEQFF,TGTGCCAGCAGCTCACTAGCGTTAGACTACAATGAGCAGTTCTTC
TRBV5-4,TRBD1,TRBJ2-1,NA,CASSQDRGGDEQFF,TGTGCCAGCAGCCAGGACAGGGGAGGCGATGAGCAGTTCTTC
TRBV15,NA,TRBJ2-6,NA,CATSGPGANVLTF,TGTGCCACCAGCGGTCCCGGGGCCAACGTCCTGACTTTC
TRBV6-5,TRBD1,TRBJ2-1,few,CASSPTGGRYNEQFF,TGTGCCAGCAGTCCCACAGGGGGCCGCTACAATGAGCAGTTCTTC
TRBV28,NA,TRBJ1-1,NA,CASRTYTEAFF,TGTGCCAGCAGGACTTACACTGAAGCTTTCTTT
TRBV5-5,NA,TRBJ1-5,NA,CASSLRAGVSNQPQHF,TGTGCCAGCAGCTTGAGGGCCGGAGTGAGCAATCAGCCCCAGCATTTT
TRBV27,TRBD2,TRBJ2-3,NA,CASSLGGRVDTQYF,TGTGCCAGCAGTTTAGGCGGGAGAGTAGATACGCAGTATTTT
TRBV6-1,TRBD2,TRBJ2-1,NA,CASSGGYTGGLVEQFF,TGTGCCAGCAGTGGGGGATATACGGGGGGGCTTGTTGAGCAGTTCTTC
TRBV14,NA,TRBJ1-1,NA,CASSPLGARINTEAFF,TGTGCCAGCAGCCCCCTAGGTGCCCGGATCAACACTGAAGCTTTCTTT
TRBV13,NA,TRBJ2-3,NA,CASSYRGGMETDTQYF,TGTGCCAGCTCATATAGGGGCGGGATGGAGACAGATACGCAGTATTTT
TRBV4-3,NA,TRBJ2-3,NA,CASSQDYPDTQYF,TGCGCCAGCAGCCAAGATTACCCAGATACGCAGTATTTT
TRBV4-3,NA,TRBJ2-1,NA,CASSQWISGREPNEQFF,TGCGCCAGCAGCCAGTGGATCTCGGGACGAGAACCCAATGAGCAGTTCTTC
TRBV11-2,TRBD1,TRBJ2-5,NA,CASRNRGEETQYF,TGTGCCAGCAGAAACAGGGGAGAAGAGACCCAGTACTTC
TRBV9,NA,TRBJ1-4,NA,CASSETGTLGTNEKLFF,TGTGCCAGCAGCGAGACAGGAACGCTAGGAACTAATGAAAAACTGTTTTTT
TRBV2,NA,TRBJ1-2,NA,CALLGGPGYTF,TGTGCCCTTCTCGGCGGCCCAGGCTACACCTTC
TRBV4-3,TRBD1,TRBJ2-5,NA,CASSPGTGRETQYF,TGCGCCAGCAGCCCCGGGACAGGGAGGGAGACCCAGTACTTC
TRBV7-3,NA,TRBJ2-7,NA,CASSPSTQGEQYF,TGTGCCAGCAGCCCCTCGACCCAGGGAGAGCAGTACTTC
TRBV27,NA,TRBJ2-1,few,CASKGGRHEQFF,TGTGCCAGCAAAGGAGGTCGACATGAGCAGTTCTTC
TRBV9,NA,TRBJ2-7,few,CASSHGQTGSYEQYF,TGTGCCAGCAGCCATGGACAAACGGGATCCTACGAGCAGTACTTC
TRBV19,NA,TRBJ2-7,NA,CASSIDPGRVYEQYF,TGTGCCAGTAGTATAGATCCTGGCAGGGTCTACGAGCAGTACTTC
TRBV11-2,NA,TRBJ2-7,medium-sized,CASSLRTAEQYF,TGTGCCAGCAGCTTGAGGACCGCGGAGCAGTACTTC
TRBV5-4,NA,TRBJ2-2,NA,CASSLGTTNTGELFF,TGTGCCAGCAGCTTAGGGACAACGAACACCGGGGAGCTGTTTTTT
TRBV11-2,NA,TRBJ1-6,NA,CASSLDNSYNSPLHF,TGTGCCAGCAGCTTAGACAACTCCTATAATTCACCCCTCCACTTT
TRBV6-5,TRBD2,TRBJ2-5,NA,CASSGLAGEQETQYF,TGTGCCAGCAGTGGTCTAGCGGGGGAGCAAGAGACCCAGTACTTC
TRBV27,TRBD2,TRBJ2-7,NA,CASSYRREYEQYF,TGTGCCAGCAGTTATAGGCGGGAGTACGAGCAGTACTTC
TRBV4-3,TRBD2,TRBJ2-3,NA,CASSQGSGEVDTQYF,TGCGCCAGCAGCCAGGGTAGCGGGGAAGTAGATACGCAGTATTTT
TRBV6-6,TRBD2,TRBJ2-7,few,CASSYRWRGDEQYF,TGTGCCAGCAGTTACAGGTGGCGGGGGGACGAGCAGTACTTC
TRBV6-5,TRBD1,TRBJ2-2,NA,CASSHRGRFTGELFF,TGTGCCAGCAGTCACAGGGGGCGTTTTACCGGGGAGCTGTTTTTT
TRBV9,TRBD2,TRBJ2-1,NA,CASSGLAGGLAGEQFF,TGTGCCAGCAGCGGACTAGCGGGGGGCCTTGCGGGTGAGCAGTTCTTC
TRBV7-7,NA,TRBJ2-5,NA,CASSLGTGQETQYF,TGTGCTAGCAGCTTGGGAACAGGACAAGAGACCCAGTACTTC